The clone carrying this T cell receptor (beta chain) came up many times. The library targeted TCRbeta and was prepared with unique molecular identifiers. TCRdb re-derived calls from the PCR reads in MiXCR, one entry per CDR3 protein. The sample contains under 450,000 distinct CDR3 sequences, 13% of which appear only once. The V end was cut by 8 bases, the J end by 8 bases, with 21 bases between. Germline assignment: CDR1 MDHEN and CDR2 SYDVKM. This CDR3 has 14 amino acids. This sample was included in a study of T-cell reconstitution after alpha-beta-depleted transplantation in children. The TCR was taken from a human donor who donated a stem cell graft to a child with Fanconi anemia. Sequenced material: PBMCs, taken from the stem cell graft. The V gene is TRBV28, the J gene TRBJ1-2; D gene uncertain. As DNA, the CDR3 is TGTGCCAGCTTTACCATTGGCACCCTAGGAGGCTACACCTTC. It codes for CASFTIGTLGGYTF.